The rows below give T cell receptor beta chains drawn from one sample of a study of shared clonotypes between healthy human individuals. Assay: immunoSEQ multiplex PCR; the TCRdb copy retains only in-frame clones and omits some. Of about 1.5 million clones in the sample, over 95% were seen once. The sample comprised naive CD4+ T cells sorted from blood. The receptor source for this set is a man aged 30 to 39 in good health. The CDR3 runs from the conserved cysteine through the conserved F or W. A D gene is named only where the DNA matches it firmly. Only part of the rows carry a size: once, few, many, or a class if the clone is expanded.

D gene,V gene,clone size,J gene,CDR3 protein,CDR3 DNA
TRBD2,TRBV5-1,.,TRBJ2-1,CASSNPLSSGRALSYNEQFF,TGCGCCAGCAGCAATCCCCTCTCCAGCGGGAGGGCCCTCTCCTACAATGAGCAGTTCTTC
.,TRBV29-1,.,TRBJ1-1,CSVRGSGEAFF,TGCAGCGTTAGGGGATCTGGTGAAGCTTTCTTT
TRBD2,TRBV28,.,TRBJ2-4,CASRSKAGVKGLAKNIQYF,TGTGCCAGCAGGTCTAAAGCGGGAGTTAAGGGTCTGGCCAAAAACATTCAGTACTTC
.,TRBV18,.,TRBJ1-2,CASSPNFAEGYTF,TGTGCCAGCTCACCAAACTTCGCCGAGGGCTACACCTTC
.,TRBV18,.,TRBJ2-5,CASSPLGGETQYF,TGTGCCAGCTCACCGTTGGGGGGAGAGACCCAGTACTTC
.,TRBV19,.,TRBJ2-2,CASSYRPATGELFF,TGTGCCAGTTCCTATAGGCCCGCCACCGGGGAGCTGTTTTTT
.,TRBV6-5,.,TRBJ1-5,CASSRTVSNQPQHF,TGTGCCAGCAGTCGGACGGTGAGCAATCAGCCCCAGCATTTT
.,TRBV7-8,once,TRBJ1-1,CASSPSLGLLNTEAFF,TGTGCCAGCAGCCCTTCGTTGGGTCTCCTGAACACTGAAGCTTTCTTT
.,TRBV6-1,.,TRBJ1-1,CASSEAGPDTEAFF,TGTGCCAGCAGTGAAGCGGGGCCAGACACTGAAGCTTTCTTT
.,TRBV11-2,.,TRBJ1-2,CASSLEEYGYTF,TGTGCCAGCAGCTTAGAGGAGTATGGCTACACCTTC
TRBD1,TRBV5-1,.,TRBJ2-3,CASSLTGATGTDTQYF,TGCGCCAGCAGCCTGACAGGGGCCACGGGTACAGATACGCAGTATTTT
.,TRBV29-1,.,TRBJ2-1,CSVDYNEQFF,TGCAGCGTTGATTACAATGAGCAGTTCTTC
TRBD1,TRBV5-4,.,TRBJ2-2,CASSAGTGRGTGELFF,TGTGCCAGCAGCGCAGGGACAGGGCGCGGCACCGGGGAGCTGTTTTTT
.,TRBV10-3,.,TRBJ2-7,CAISEAIKRDSLYEQYF,TGTGCCATCAGTGAGGCGATTAAAAGGGATTCCCTCTACGAGCAGTACTTC
.,TRBV2,.,TRBJ2-5,CASSEDRTQETQYF,TGTGCCAGCAGTGAAGACAGGACCCAAGAGACCCAGTACTTC
.,TRBV5-1,once,TRBJ2-7,CASSSVSASGLAYEQYF,TGCGCCAGCAGCTCGGTCTCTGCTTCAGGGTTGGCCTACGAGCAGTACTTC
.,TRBV28,.,TRBJ2-7,CASRSGTDSYEQYF,TGTGCCAGCAGGTCCGGGACGGACTCCTACGAGCAGTACTTC
TRBD1,TRBV27,once,TRBJ2-1,CASSLYPFHSLGQGSYNEQFF,TGTGCCAGCAGTTTATATCCATTCCATTCCCTGGGACAGGGATCCTACAATGAGCAGTTCTTC
TRBD2,TRBV6-4,.,TRBJ2-1,CASSDVAGGFNEQFF,TGTGCCAGCAGTGACGTAGCGGGAGGGTTCAATGAGCAGTTCTTC
.,TRBV18,.,TRBJ1-2,CASSPGGGFYGYTF,TGTGCCAGCTCACCAGGGGGAGGCTTTTATGGCTACACCTTC
.,TRBV11-2,once,TRBJ2-3,CASSLAGLDTQYF,TGTGCCAGCAGCTTAGCGGGCCTCGATACGCAGTATTTT
TRBD1,TRBV5-5,.,TRBJ1-2,CASSLAEGLTGVSGYTF,TGTGCCAGCAGCTTAGCGGAGGGCCTAACAGGGGTTTCTGGCTACACCTTC
.,TRBV9,.,TRBJ2-3,CASSVEEGLTDTQYF,TGTGCCAGCAGCGTAGAGGAGGGTCTCACAGATACGCAGTATTTT
.,TRBV5-1,.,TRBJ2-2,CASSLAAATPAGELFF,TGCGCCAGCAGCTTGGCCGCGGCGACCCCCGCCGGGGAGCTGTTTTTT
TRBD2,TRBV5-1,.,TRBJ2-7,CASSLLAGGQEEQYF,TGCGCCAGCAGCTTACTAGCGGGAGGGCAGGAGGAGCAGTACTTC
TRBD2,TRBV12-5,.,TRBJ2-1,CASSTGRLAGAENEQFF,TGTGCTAGTTCTACAGGTCGGCTAGCGGGAGCTGAGAATGAGCAGTTCTTC
.,TRBV28,.,TRBJ2-6,CASSLVGANVLTF,TGTGCCAGCAGTTTAGTTGGGGCCAACGTCCTGACTTTC
.,TRBV10-1,.,TRBJ2-1,CASSVGGMSVNEQFF,TGCGCCAGCAGTGTGGGGGGAATGTCAGTCAATGAGCAGTTCTTC
.,TRBV14,.,TRBJ2-3,CASSQDWADTQYF,TGTGCCAGCAGCCAAGACTGGGCAGATACGCAGTATTTT
TRBD2,TRBV28,.,TRBJ2-7,CASSRLAGVYEQYF,TGTGCCAGCAGTCGACTAGCGGGAGTGTACGAGCAGTACTTC
.,TRBV19,once,TRBJ1-4,CASSDFSLAFATNEKLFF,TGTGCCAGTAGTGACTTTTCTCTTGCCTTTGCAACTAATGAAAAACTGTTTTTT
.,TRBV21-1,.,TRBJ2-7,CASSKAASGRAPPTHEQYF,TGTGCCAGCAGCAAAGCGGCTAGCGGGAGGGCCCCCCCGACCCACGAGCAGTACTTC
.,TRBV5-1,.,TRBJ1-1,CASSIQGTEAFF,TGCGCCAGCAGCATCCAGGGCACTGAAGCTTTCTTT
.,TRBV28,.,TRBJ1-1,CASSEHLNTEAFF,TGTGCCAGCAGTGAACACCTGAACACTGAAGCTTTCTTT
TRBD1,TRBV5-1,.,TRBJ2-1,CASSTTGTYNEQFF,TGCGCCAGCAGCACGACAGGGACCTACAATGAGCAGTTCTTC
.,TRBV2,once,TRBJ1-5,CASSERGAESNQPQHF,TGTGCCAGCAGTGAACGGGGGGCGGAAAGCAATCAGCCCCAGCATTTT
.,TRBV5-1,.,TRBJ1-1,CASSFFPLRVTNTEAFF,TGCGCCAGCAGCTTTTTCCCCCTCAGGGTGACGAACACTGAAGCTTTCTTT
.,TRBV5-1,.,TRBJ2-3,CASSFYTDNTDTQYF,TGCGCCAGCAGCTTCTACACGGATAACACAGATACGCAGTATTTT
TRBD2,TRBV28,.,TRBJ2-1,CASSFSGRANEQFF,TGTGCCAGCAGTTTTAGCGGGAGGGCCAATGAGCAGTTCTTC
.,TRBV5-4,.,TRBJ2-7,CASSLLVGEQYF,TGTGCCAGCAGCCTTCTGGTCGGCGAGCAGTACTTC
.,TRBV11-1,.,TRBJ2-1,CASSSLDYNEQFF,TGTGCCAGCAGCTCTCTAGACTACAATGAGCAGTTCTTC
TRBD2,TRBV5-1,.,TRBJ2-7,CASSLRTSGYEQYF,TGCGCCAGCAGCCTTCGGACTAGCGGCTACGAGCAGTACTTC
.,TRBV9,.,TRBJ2-7,CASSVDSKRYYEQYF,TGTGCCAGCAGCGTAGATTCTAAAAGATACTACGAGCAGTACTTC
TRBD2,TRBV5-1,.,TRBJ2-1,CASSLRKLAGDYNEQFF,TGCGCCAGCAGCTTGCGGAAACTAGCGGGAGACTACAATGAGCAGTTCTTC
.,TRBV7-6,.,TRBJ1-5,CASSSSLGANQPQHF,TGTGCCAGCAGCTCCTCCTTGGGGGCCAATCAGCCCCAGCATTTT